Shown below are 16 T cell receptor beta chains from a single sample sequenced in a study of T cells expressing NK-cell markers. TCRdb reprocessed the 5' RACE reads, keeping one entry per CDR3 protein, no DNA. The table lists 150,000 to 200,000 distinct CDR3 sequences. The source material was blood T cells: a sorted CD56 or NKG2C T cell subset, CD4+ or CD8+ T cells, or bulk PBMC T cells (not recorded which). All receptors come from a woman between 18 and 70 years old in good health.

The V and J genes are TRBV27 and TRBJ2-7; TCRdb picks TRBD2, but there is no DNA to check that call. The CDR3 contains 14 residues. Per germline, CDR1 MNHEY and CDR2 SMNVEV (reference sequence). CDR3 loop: CASKSGRNSYEQYF.

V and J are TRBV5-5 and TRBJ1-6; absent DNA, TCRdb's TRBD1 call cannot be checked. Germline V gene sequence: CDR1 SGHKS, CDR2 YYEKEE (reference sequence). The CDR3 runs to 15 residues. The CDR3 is CASSAGQGWDSPLHF. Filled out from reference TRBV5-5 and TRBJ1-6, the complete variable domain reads DAGVTQSPTHLIKTRGQQVTLRCSPISGHKSVSWYQQVLGQGPQFIFQYYEKEERGRGNFPDRFSARQFPNYSSELNVNALLLGDSALYLCASSAGQGWDSPLHFGNGTRLTVT.

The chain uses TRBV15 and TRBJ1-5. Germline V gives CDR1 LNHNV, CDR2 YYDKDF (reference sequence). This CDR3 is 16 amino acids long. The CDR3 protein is CATNGGPGFGNQPQHF.

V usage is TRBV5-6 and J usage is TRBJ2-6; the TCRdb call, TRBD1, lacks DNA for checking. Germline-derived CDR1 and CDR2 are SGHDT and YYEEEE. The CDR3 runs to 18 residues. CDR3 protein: CASSLGPGQGLGANVLTF.

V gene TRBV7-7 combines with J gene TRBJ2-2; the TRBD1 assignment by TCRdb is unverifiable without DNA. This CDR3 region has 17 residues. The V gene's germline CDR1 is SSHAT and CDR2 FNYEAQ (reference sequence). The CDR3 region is CASSLGQGARVAGELFF.

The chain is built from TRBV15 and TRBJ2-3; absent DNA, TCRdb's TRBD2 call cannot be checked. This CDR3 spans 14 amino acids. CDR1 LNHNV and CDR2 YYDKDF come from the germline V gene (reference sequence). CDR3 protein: CATSAGGSTDTQYF.

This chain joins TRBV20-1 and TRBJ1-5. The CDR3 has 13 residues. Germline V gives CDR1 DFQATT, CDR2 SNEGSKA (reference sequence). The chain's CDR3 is CSAKTDSNQPQHF.

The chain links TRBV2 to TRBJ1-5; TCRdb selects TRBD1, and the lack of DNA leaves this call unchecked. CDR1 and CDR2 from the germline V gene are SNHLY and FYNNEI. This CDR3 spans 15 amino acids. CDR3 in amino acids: CASSLGRTMVQPQHF.

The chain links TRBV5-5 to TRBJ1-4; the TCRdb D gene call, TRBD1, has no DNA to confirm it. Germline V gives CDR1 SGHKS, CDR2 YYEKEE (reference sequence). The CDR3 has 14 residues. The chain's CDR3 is CASSLSQGREKLFF.

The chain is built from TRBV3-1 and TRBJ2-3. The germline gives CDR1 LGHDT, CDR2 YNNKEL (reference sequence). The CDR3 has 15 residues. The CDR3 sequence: CASSQQTSYTDTQYF.

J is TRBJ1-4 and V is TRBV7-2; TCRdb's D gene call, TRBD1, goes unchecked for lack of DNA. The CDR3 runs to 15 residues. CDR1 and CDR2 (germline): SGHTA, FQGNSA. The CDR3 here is CASSFITGNNEKLFF. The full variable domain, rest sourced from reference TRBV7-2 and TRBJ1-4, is GAGVSQSPSNKVTEKGKDVELRCDPISGHTALYWYRQSLGQGLEFLIYFQGNSAPDKSGLPSDRFSAERTGGSVSTLTIQRTQQEDSAVYLCASSFITGNNEKLFFGSGTQLSVL.

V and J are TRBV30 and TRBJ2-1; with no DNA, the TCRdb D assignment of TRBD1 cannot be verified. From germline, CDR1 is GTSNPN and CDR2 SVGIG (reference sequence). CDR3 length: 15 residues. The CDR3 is CAWSEGQGPYNEQFF.

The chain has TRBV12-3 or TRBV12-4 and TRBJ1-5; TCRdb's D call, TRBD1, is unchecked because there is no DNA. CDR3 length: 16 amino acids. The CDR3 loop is CASSLGQAEGNQPQHF.

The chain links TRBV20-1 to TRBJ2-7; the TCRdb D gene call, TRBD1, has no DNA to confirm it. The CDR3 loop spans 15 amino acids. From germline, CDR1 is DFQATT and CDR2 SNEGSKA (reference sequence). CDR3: CSAAPGSRRSYEQYF.

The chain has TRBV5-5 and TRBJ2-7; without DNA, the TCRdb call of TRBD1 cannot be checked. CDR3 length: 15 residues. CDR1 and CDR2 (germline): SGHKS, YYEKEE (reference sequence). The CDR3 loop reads CASSYRPGQDYEQYF. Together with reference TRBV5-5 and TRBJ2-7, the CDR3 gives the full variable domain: DAGVTQSPTHLIKTRGQQVTLRCSPISGHKSVSWYQQVLGQGPQFIFQYYEKEERGRGNFPDRFSARQFPNYSSELNVNALLLGDSALYLCASSYRPGQDYEQYFGPGTRLTVT.

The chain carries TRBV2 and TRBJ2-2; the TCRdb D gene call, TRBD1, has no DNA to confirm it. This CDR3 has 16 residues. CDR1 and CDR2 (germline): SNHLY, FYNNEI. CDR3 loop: CASSSQGGQNTGELFF.